This TCR beta chain is drawn from a study of shared clonotypes between healthy human individuals (dated by TCRdb to between 2020 and 2021). Concerning the study at large: The cohort comprised a couple of women and a few men aged 18 to 49 years. Per donor, three plates each were used for CD4 naive and CD4 memory, two for CD8 naive, and one for CD8 memory. To estimate repertoire size and how much clonotypes are shared between individuals, the study performed deep sequencing of blood TCR repertoires from 4 to 6 healthy adults. Libraries were prepared and TCR repertoires were sequenced by different laboratories using diverse techniques, in order to increase sequencing depth and limit assay-specific biases. Per donor, leukapheresis produced somewhere between about 0.85 and 10 billion PBMCs. Results and caveats for the whole study, not just this receptor: Larger estimated clonotype richness was generally found for naive subsets than for memory subsets. Sampling was limited to blood, and TCR repertoires in tissue likely differ from TCR repertoires in blood. Across four donors, roughly 5% of naive CD4, roughly 3.8% of naive CD8, 2.3% of memory CD4, and approximately 0.4% of memory CD8 clonotypes were shared. Because the study included a small number of donors, the genetic and exposure-history diversity represented was limited. Based on pairwise subsampling, the degree of clonotype sharing among donors was expected to be affected by sequencing depth. Compared with non-shared clonotypes, the clonotypes found in all four sorted-subset donors had higher generation probabilities. Rarefaction of sorted-subset datasets indicated incomplete sequencing despite the large sequencing depth.

Worth noting for this clone: The antigen it binds to is not known. One base away there is no much larger clone; base qualities are not given.

Using the deep immunoSEQ assay, TCR CDR3 regions were amplified from genomic DNA by multiplex PCR. Extracted genomic DNA from each cell subset was distributed evenly across all wells of several immunoSEQ 96-well plates, and each plate was treated as a replicate. For sorted subsets, each replicate PCR was loaded with around 200 ng genomic DNA, equivalent to some 27,000 T cell genomes. The purified libraries were quantified using a Qubit 3.0 fluorometer, sized with a Bioanalyzer 2100, and then quantified again using the KAPA Library Quantification kit. Every immunoSEQ 96-well plate was sequenced on a dedicated single-read 150-cycle Illumina NextSeq 550 flow cell. Turning to the authors' computational methods: Because only junctional sequences without quality scores were contained in the immunoSEQ output, filtering matching that applied to full-length reads could not be performed. To assign V/J genes and CDR3, sequences were annotated using PyIR, a Python wrapper for IgBLAST v1.9, with IMGT germline references. Any read was removed if the V/J assignment was weak (E-value above 1e-6), the CDR3 was missing, or the read contained stop codons, out-of-frame junctions, or ambiguous translated residues. V3J clonotypes were defined as sequences sharing an identical inferred V gene, J gene, and CDR3 amino acid sequence. The percentage overlap between two repertoires was calculated by dividing the number of shared unique clonotypes by the size of the smaller repertoire. Three approaches were used to assess repertoire richness: RTK rarefaction, the Chao1 estimator, and Recon v2.1 estimates of unobserved clonotypes. Generation probabilities were computed with OLGA for all TCRbeta clonotypes obtained by the gDNA method from several donors. TCRdb re-hosts the immuneACCESS table, in-frame sequences only. Its copies lack some clones; in the studies checked, an unresolved V gene accounts for under half of them, and the cause for the rest is not known. That table is the source of V, J and clone size, and D and trimming were worked out from the DNA. This sample gives 2,100,000 or so clones in total; around 95% of them show up just once. The ten largest make up 0.1% to 0.15% of the sample.

The CDR3 contains 16 residues, cysteine and phenylalanine counted. The retained sequence is limited to the CDR3, 48 bases, with the frame set at the first base. For this chain, trimming is 0 bases at the V end and 4 bases at the J end, and the number of junction bases without a gene match is 5. The germline V gene encodes CDR1 MGHRA and CDR2 YSYEKL. The donors were healthy, HIV-negative adults who had no recently reported acute infections or vaccinations. Only Caucasian adults living in Nashville, Tennessee, USA were represented among the donors. Magnetic negative selection was used to enrich CD4+ T cells, after which naive cells were positively selected on CD45RA and the negative fraction became the memory subset. Blood was collected by leukapheresis, and PBMCs were isolated by Ficoll-Histopaque density gradient centrifugation and then cryopreserved in liquid nitrogen vapor phase. Analytical flow cytometry was used to check the purity and quantity of each magnetically sorted T cell population. From each sorted fraction, genomic DNA was isolated and quantified by UV absorbance on a Nanodrop 2000c.

The sequence was collected from a man between 18 and 35 years old in good health. Recombination joined TRBV4-1 with TRBJ1-4; 7 junctional bases match TRBD1. Specimen: naive CD4+ T cells sorted from blood. The intended sense of this specimen's cell subset or site label: CD45RA+ positively selected. The DNA reads as follows: TGCGCCAGCAGCCAAGATTGGGGACAGCTTAATGAAAAACTGTTTTTT. Its protein reads: CASSQDWGQLNEKLFF.